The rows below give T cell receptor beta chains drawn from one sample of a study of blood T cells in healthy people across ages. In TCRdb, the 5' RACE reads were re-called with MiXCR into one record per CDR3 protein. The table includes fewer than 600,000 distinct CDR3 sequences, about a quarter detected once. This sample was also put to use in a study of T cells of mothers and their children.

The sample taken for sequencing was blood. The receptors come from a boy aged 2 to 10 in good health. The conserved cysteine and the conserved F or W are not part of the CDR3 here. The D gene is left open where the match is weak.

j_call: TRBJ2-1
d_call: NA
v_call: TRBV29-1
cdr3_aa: SATTDNEQF

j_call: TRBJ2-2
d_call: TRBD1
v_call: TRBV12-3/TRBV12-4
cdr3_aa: ASSFGGGTGSVGELF

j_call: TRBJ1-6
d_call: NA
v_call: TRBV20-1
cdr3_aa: SADSQDHLH

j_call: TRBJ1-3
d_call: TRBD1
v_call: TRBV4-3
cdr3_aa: ASSQDFGRGRLGNTIY

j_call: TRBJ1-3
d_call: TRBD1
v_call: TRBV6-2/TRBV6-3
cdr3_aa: ASTSGQRFGNTIY

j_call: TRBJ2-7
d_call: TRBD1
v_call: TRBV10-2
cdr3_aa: ASRDRTYEQY

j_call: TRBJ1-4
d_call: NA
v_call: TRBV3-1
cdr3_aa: ASSGPGTKNEKLF

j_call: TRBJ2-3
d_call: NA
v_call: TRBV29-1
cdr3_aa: SVGGEASTDTQY

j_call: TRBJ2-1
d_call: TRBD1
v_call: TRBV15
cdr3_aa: ATSTPGQGLYNEQF

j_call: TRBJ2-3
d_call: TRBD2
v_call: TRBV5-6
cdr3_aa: ASSLELAGGPMDTQY

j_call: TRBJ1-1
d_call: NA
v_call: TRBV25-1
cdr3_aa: ASSLTGLNTEAF

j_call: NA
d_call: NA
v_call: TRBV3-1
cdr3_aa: ASSQGVPTYEQY

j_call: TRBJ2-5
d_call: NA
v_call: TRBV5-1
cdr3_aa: ASSLASLYFNPEETQY

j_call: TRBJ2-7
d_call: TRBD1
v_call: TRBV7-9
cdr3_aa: ASSVWTGGYEQY

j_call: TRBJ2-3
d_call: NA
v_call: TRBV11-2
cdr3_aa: ASSLGARVDTQY

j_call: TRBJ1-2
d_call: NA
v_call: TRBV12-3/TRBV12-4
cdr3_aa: ASSLGAPTYGYT

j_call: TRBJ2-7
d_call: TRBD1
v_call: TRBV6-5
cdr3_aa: ASSNRDRGEREY

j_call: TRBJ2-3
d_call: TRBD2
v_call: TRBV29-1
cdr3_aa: SVGASGSGDTQY

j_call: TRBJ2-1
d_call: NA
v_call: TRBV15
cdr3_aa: AVRGSPYNEQF

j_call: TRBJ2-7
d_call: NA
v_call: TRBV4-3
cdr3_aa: ASSQDLSRFDEQY

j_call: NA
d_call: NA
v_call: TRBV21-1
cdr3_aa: ASSNDSLRVIQF

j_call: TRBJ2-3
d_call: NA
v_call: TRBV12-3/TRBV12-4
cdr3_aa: ASSPQDTWMSTDTQY